This T cell receptor (beta chain) was recovered during a study of T-cell memory formation after mild COVID-19. Sample barcodes and UMIs were carried by the TCR alpha and TCR beta cDNA libraries that 5'RACE generated with constant-segment primers. From the 5' RACE reads, TCRdb called clonotypes with MiXCR, one entry per CDR3 protein. The sample consists of roughly 190,000 distinct CDR3 sequences, under 30% of them appearing once. Regarding the study as a whole: Clones contracting over day 15 to 85 were CD4/CD8 balanced, with later expanders leaning CD4+. The study detected some responding clones in pre-infection memory, suggesting cross-reactive memory joined.

As for this clonotype: The antigen is unknown.

The source is an adult woman who had mild COVID-19 (a few samples of this study predate the infection). Cell type and time point are not known. Material: PBMCs or a T cell subset sorted from them (not recorded which).

CDR3: CSAWDRGLEQYF. Written as DNA, the CDR3 is TGCAGTGCTTGGGACAGGGGGCTCGAGCAGTACTTC. The chain combines TRBV20-1 with TRBJ2-7, with TRBD1 identical over 12 bases. CDR1 is DFQATT and CDR2 is SNEGSKA in the germline V gene (reference sequence). Trimming at V came to 5 bases and at J to 6 bases, leaving 2 bases not matched to a gene. The CDR3 extends over 12 amino acids.